Listed below are T cell receptor beta chains from one sample, sequenced in a study of blood T cell repertoires in COVID-19. Profiled with immunoSEQ multiplex PCR; TCRdb holds only in-frame clones, not every one. The profile shows some 200,000 clones, 85% of them singletons. Material for sequencing was peripheral blood. All receptors derive from a woman aged 65 to 85 with COVID-19, enrolled during active disease. CDR3s include the opening cysteine and the closing phenylalanine or tryptophan. D genes are given only for firm matches. Clone size is not always given. Where it is, it says once, few, many or a class for expanded clones.

j_gene | abundance | v_gene | d_gene | CDR3nt | CDR3aa
TRBJ2-2 | . | TRBV9 | TRBD1 | TGTGCCAGCAGCGTGGGGCAGGGGGTGAACGGGGAGCTGTTTTTT | CASSVGQGVNGELFF
TRBJ2-1 | . | TRBV9 | . | TGTGCCAGCAGCGTAGTGGGGCGGGACGCGACCTACAATGAGCAGTTCTTC | CASSVVGRDATYNEQFF
TRBJ1-5 | . | TRBV5-5 | TRBD1 | TGTGCCAGCAGCCCCGAAGGGTGGGACAGGGATTATCAGCCCCAGCATTTT | CASSPEGWDRDYQPQHF
TRBJ1-6 | . | TRBV7-2 | . | TGTGCCAGCAGTTACTCAGGGCAGAATGGGGCACCCCTCCACTTT | CASSYSGQNGAPLHF
TRBJ1-5 | . | TRBV6-2/TRBV6-3 | . | TGTGCCAGCAGCTCGCAGGGAAAAAGAAGCAATCAGCCCCAGCATTTT | CASSSQGKRSNQPQHF
TRBJ2-3 | . | TRBV5-1 | . | TGCGCCAGCAGCCTCCAAGCTAGGGGGGGCATCACAGATACGCAGTATTTT | CASSLQARGGITDTQYF
TRBJ1-1 | . | TRBV25-1 | . | TGTGCCAGCAGAGGAGACAGATTGGGCACTGAAGCTTTCTTT | CASRGDRLGTEAFF
TRBJ1-2 | . | TRBV4-2 | . | TGTGCCAGCAGCCAAGTCTTACGCGTAGATGGCTACACCTTC | CASSQVLRVDGYTF
TRBJ1-5 | . | TRBV19 | . | TGTGCCAGTAGTCTTCCACAGAATCAGCCCCAGCATTTT | CASSLPQNQPQHF
TRBJ2-7 | . | TRBV7-2 | . | TGTGCCAGCAGCCGAGGTATTAGCTACGAGCAGTACTTC | CASSRGISYEQYF
TRBJ2-7 | . | TRBV2 | TRBD2 | TGTGCCAGCTCTACCCCCCGGGGGGAAGAGCAGTACTTC | CASSTPRGEEQYF
TRBJ1-2 | few | TRBV11-3 | . | TGTGCCAGCAGCTCACGGTTGGCGGGAGGATTTTATGGCTACACCTTC | CASSSRLAGGFYGYTF
TRBJ1-2 | . | TRBV3-1/TRBV3-2 | TRBD1 | TGTGCCAGCAGCCCCCGACAGGGTACGGATGGCTACACCTTC | CASSPRQGTDGYTF
TRBJ1-2 | . | TRBV19 | TRBD1 | TGTGCCAGTAGGAGGACAGGGAGCCAATATGGCTACACCTTC | CASRRTGSQYGYTF
TRBJ1-1 | once | TRBV5-4 | . | TGTGCCAGCAGCTTACCCGGGACACTTAACACTGAAGCTTTCTTT | CASSLPGTLNTEAFF
TRBJ1-3 | . | TRBV9 | TRBD1 | TGTGCCAGCAGCGTTGGGACAGGGTTGAGTGGAAACACCATATATTTT | CASSVGTGLSGNTIYF
TRBJ1-5 | few | TRBV6-5 | . | TGTGCCAGCACAACAGTAGTAGGGCCCCAGCATTTT | CASTTVVGPQHF
TRBJ2-5 | . | TRBV7-2 | TRBD2 | TGTGCCAGCAGCTTAGCACCTAGCGGGGGGGAGACCCAGTACTTC | CASSLAPSGGETQYF
TRBJ2-5 | once | TRBV5-1 | . | TGCGCCAGCAGGGGGCAGAATCAAGAGACCCAGTACTTC | CASRGQNQETQYF
TRBJ1-1 | . | TRBV5-1 | . | TGCGCCAGCAGCTTACTACCTTGGGGCGCTGAAGCTTTCTTT | CASSLLPWGAEAFF
TRBJ2-3 | . | TRBV19 | TRBD2 | TGTGCCAGTAGTTTTAGCGGGGGGGTAGCGGATACGCAGTATTTT | CASSFSGGVADTQYF
TRBJ2-1 | . | TRBV6-5 | TRBD1 | TGTGCCAGCAGTTACTCTTCAGGGGGCGGGAATGAGCAGTTCTTC | CASSYSSGGGNEQFF
TRBJ2-3 | . | TRBV6-5 | . | TGTGCCAGCAGTTACGGCCAGGGGGGACAAGATACGCAGTATTTT | CASSYGQGGQDTQYF
TRBJ1-2 | once | TRBV19 | TRBD1 | TGTGCCAGTCTCCAACAGGGGGCGACGTCCAACTATGGCTACACCTTC | CASLQQGATSNYGYTF
TRBJ2-3 | . | TRBV7-9 | TRBD2 | TGTGCCAGCAGCCCGACTAGCGGGACTTTCACAGATACGCAGTATTTT | CASSPTSGTFTDTQYF
TRBJ1-1 | once | TRBV5-1 | . | TGCGCCAGCAGCTTGAAGCTTCAGAACACTGAAGCTTTCTTT | CASSLKLQNTEAFF
TRBJ1-6 | few | TRBV6-2/TRBV6-3 | . | TGTGCCAGCAGTTACGAGGGTTCGGCGAGTTCACCCCTCCACTTT | CASSYEGSASSPLHF
TRBJ2-7 | . | TRBV28 | TRBD2 | TGTGCCAGCAGTTTACCCCTAAAAGCGGGAGCTCAAAACTACGAGCAGTACTTC | CASSLPLKAGAQNYEQYF
TRBJ1-1 | . | TRBV6-5 | . | TGTGCCAGCAGTTACTTGAGGGCCGGGGGGAACACTGAAGCTTTCTTT | CASSYLRAGGNTEAFF
TRBJ2-7 | . | TRBV6-2/TRBV6-3 | TRBD2 | TGTGCCAGCAGCCCGTTCTCTAGCGGGGACTACGAGCAGTACTTC | CASSPFSSGDYEQYF
TRBJ2-7 | . | TRBV11-2 | TRBD2 | TGTGCCAGCAGCCCGACTAGCGGAGGGGGTTACGAGCAGTACTTC | CASSPTSGGGYEQYF
TRBJ2-5 | . | TRBV18 | . | TGTGCCAGCTCACGGCCCGGGGAGACCCAGTACTTC | CASSRPGETQYF
TRBJ2-7 | . | TRBV3-1/TRBV3-2 | . | TGTGCCAGCAGCCAAGTCGACAGATACGAGCAGTACTTC | CASSQVDRYEQYF
TRBJ1-5 | . | TRBV3-1/TRBV3-2 | TRBD1 | TGTGCCAGCAGCCAACAGGGGGGCAATCAGCCCCAGCATTTT | CASSQQGGNQPQHF
TRBJ1-1 | . | TRBV10-1 | TRBD1 | TGCGCCAGCAGAGGACAGGCCTGGAACACTGAAGCTTTCTTT | CASRGQAWNTEAFF
TRBJ1-2 | . | TRBV18 | TRBD1 | TGTGCCAGCTCACTAAATACAGGGGACTACACCTTC | CASSLNTGDYTF
TRBJ2-3 | . | TRBV9 | . | TGTGCCAGCAGCGTAGGAGGTGGATCGGCAGATACGCAGTATTTT | CASSVGGGSADTQYF
TRBJ2-7 | . | TRBV7-8 | TRBD2 | TGTGCCAGCAGCGTTAGGTTGGCGGGAGAGTCTGGCTACGAGCAGTACTTC | CASSVRLAGESGYEQYF
TRBJ2-6 | once | TRBV7-2 | . | TGTGCCAGCAGCTTAGGGCCCCTAGACTCTGGGGCCAACGTCCTGACTTTC | CASSLGPLDSGANVLTF
TRBJ2-1 | once | TRBV10-3 | TRBD2 | TGTGCCATCAGTGAGGTCAACGGGAGGGGGTACAATGAGCAGTTCTTC | CAISEVNGRGYNEQFF
TRBJ2-7 | . | TRBV11-2 | TRBD2 | TGTGCCAGCCACCCTTTCGGGAGGGCCTTCCACGAGCAGTACTTC | CASHPFGRAFHEQYF
TRBJ1-5 | . | TRBV11-2 | . | TGTGCCAGCAGCTTGGGCCGCGACGATGTTCAGCCCCAGCATTTT | CASSLGRDDVQPQHF
TRBJ2-1 | . | TRBV3-1/TRBV3-2 | . | TGTGCCAGCAGTCTGATTGGCACGCTCTCCTACAATGAGCAGTTCTTC | CASSLIGTLSYNEQFF
TRBJ1-6 | . | TRBV5-1 | TRBD1 | TGCGCCAGCAGCTCCCCCCAGACAGGGAGAAATTCACCCCTCCACTTT | CASSSPQTGRNSPLHF
TRBJ1-2 | . | TRBV7-2 | TRBD1 | TGTGCCAGCAGCCGGGACAGGGAGGTGGGAGGCTACACCTTC | CASSRDREVGGYTF
TRBJ1-2 | . | TRBV7-9 | . | TGTGCCAGCAGCTTAGGGGCTGGCTACACCTTC | CASSLGAGYTF
TRBJ2-5 | . | TRBV21-1 | . | TGTGCCAGCAGCAAAACGTGGGCAATTGATCAGGAGACCCAGTACTTC | CASSKTWAIDQETQYF
TRBJ1-3 | . | TRBV2 | . | TGTGCCAGCAGTGAGATGGCGGTTGGAAACACCATATATTTT | CASSEMAVGNTIYF
TRBJ1-1 | . | TRBV6-6 | . | TGTGCCAGCGAGACCACCCCGACTCTGAACACTGAAGCTTTCTTT | CASETTPTLNTEAFF
TRBJ1-3 | few | TRBV7-9 | . | TGTGCCAGCAGCCCAGGGTTCTCTGGAAACACCATATATTTT | CASSPGFSGNTIYF
TRBJ1-5 | . | TRBV18 | . | TGTGCCAGCTCACAGGGGAATCAGCCCCAGCATTTT | CASSQGNQPQHF
TRBJ2-1 | . | TRBV15 | TRBD1 | TGTGCCACCAGCAGCGGACAGGGGGGCGAGCAGTTCTTC | CATSSGQGGEQFF
TRBJ1-3 | . | TRBV5-5 | . | TGTGCCAGCAGCTTGGATCCCTTCTTATCGGGAAACACCATATATTTT | CASSLDPFLSGNTIYF
TRBJ2-1 | . | TRBV28 | . | TGTGCCATCGGTAACTACAATGAGCAGTTCTTC | CAIGNYNEQFF
TRBJ2-3 | . | TRBV7-2 | TRBD2 | TGTGCCAGCAGCTCCCTTGGGGGGGTCACAGATACGCAGTATTTT | CASSSLGGVTDTQYF
TRBJ2-5 | . | TRBV7-2 | . | TGTGCCAGCAGCTTACTCCGAGGGGGAGAGACCCAGTACTTC | CASSLLRGGETQYF
TRBJ1-2 | . | TRBV6-4 | TRBD1 | TGTGCCAGCAGTGCGACAGGGGAAGGCTACACCTTC | CASSATGEGYTF
TRBJ1-4 | . | TRBV3-1/TRBV3-2 | . | TGTGCCAGCAGCCAAGATCGGGGGGAGAATGAAAAACTGTTTTTT | CASSQDRGENEKLFF
TRBJ2-5 | . | TRBV9 | . | TGTGCCAGCAGCGTAGCTACCCAACCCGCGGAGACCCAGTACTTC | CASSVATQPAETQYF
TRBJ2-7 | . | TRBV11-2 | TRBD2 | TGTGCCAGCAGCTTCCAGGGGCTAGCGGGGGTCGAGCAGTACTTC | CASSFQGLAGVEQYF